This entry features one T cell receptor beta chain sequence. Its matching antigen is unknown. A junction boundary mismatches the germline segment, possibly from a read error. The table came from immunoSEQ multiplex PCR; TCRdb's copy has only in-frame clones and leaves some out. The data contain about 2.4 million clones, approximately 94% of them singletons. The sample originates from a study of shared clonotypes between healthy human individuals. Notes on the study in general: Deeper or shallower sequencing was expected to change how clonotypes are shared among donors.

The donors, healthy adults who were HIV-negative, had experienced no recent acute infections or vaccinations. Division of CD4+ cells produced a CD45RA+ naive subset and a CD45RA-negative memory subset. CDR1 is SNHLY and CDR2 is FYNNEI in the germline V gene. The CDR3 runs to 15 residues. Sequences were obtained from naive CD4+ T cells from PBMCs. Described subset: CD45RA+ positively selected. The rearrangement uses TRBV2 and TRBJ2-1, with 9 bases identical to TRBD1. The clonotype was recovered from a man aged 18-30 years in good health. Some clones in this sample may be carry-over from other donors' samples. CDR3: CASTEGGQGWDEQFF. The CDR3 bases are TGTGCCAGCACTGAAGGTGGACAGGGGTGGGATGAGCAGTTCTTC.